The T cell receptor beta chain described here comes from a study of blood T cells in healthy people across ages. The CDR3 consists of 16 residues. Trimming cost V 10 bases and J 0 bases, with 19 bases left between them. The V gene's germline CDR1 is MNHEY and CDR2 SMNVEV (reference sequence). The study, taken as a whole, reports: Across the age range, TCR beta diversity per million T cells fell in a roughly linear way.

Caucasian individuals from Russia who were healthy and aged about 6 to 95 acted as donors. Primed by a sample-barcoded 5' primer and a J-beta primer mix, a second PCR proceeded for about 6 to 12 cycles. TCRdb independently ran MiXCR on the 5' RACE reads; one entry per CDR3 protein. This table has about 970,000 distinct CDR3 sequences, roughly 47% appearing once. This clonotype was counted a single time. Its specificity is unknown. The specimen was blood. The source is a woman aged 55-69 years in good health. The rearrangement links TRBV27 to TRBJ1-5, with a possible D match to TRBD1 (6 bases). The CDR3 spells CATSEQGPYSNQPQHF. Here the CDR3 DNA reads TGTGCCACCTCTGAGCAGGGGCCTTATAGCAATCAGCCCCAGCATTTT.